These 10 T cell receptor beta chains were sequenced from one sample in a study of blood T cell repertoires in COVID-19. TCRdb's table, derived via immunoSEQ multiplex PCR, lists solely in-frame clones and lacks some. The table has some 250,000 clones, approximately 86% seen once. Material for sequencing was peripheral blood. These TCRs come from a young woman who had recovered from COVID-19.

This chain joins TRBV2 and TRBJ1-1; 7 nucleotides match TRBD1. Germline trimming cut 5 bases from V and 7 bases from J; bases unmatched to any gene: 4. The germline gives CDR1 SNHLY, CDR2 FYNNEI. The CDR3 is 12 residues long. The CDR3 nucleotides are TGTGCCAGCAGTCCGCGGGACAGTGAAGCTTTCTTT. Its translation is CASSPRDSEAFF.

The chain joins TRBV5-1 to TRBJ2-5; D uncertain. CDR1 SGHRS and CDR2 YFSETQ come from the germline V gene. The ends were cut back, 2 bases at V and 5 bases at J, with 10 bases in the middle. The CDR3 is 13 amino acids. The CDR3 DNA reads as TGCGCCAGCAGCTTCCCGGGTGCCGAGACCCAGTACTTC. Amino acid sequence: CASSFPGAETQYF.

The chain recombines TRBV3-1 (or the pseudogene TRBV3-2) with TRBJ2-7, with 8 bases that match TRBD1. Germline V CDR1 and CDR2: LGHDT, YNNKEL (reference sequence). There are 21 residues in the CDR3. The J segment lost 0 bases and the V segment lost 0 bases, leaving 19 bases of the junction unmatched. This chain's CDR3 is CASSQDPPRDRPKGSSYEQYF. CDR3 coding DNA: TGTGCCAGCAGCCAAGACCCCCCGCGGGACAGGCCTAAGGGGAGCTCCTACGAGCAGTACTTC.

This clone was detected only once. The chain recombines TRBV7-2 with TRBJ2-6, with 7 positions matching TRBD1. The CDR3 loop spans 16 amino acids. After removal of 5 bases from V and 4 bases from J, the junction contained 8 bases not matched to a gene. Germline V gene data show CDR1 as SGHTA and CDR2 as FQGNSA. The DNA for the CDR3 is TGTGCCAGCAGCACAAGAGGGGGCGAGGGGGCCAACGTCCTGACTTTC. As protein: CASSTRGGEGANVLTF.

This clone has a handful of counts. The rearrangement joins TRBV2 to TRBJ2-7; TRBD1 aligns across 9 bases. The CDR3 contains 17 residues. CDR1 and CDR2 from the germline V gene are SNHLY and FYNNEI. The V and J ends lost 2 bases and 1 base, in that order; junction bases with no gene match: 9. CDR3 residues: CASSESPLGTGSYEQYF. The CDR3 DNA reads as TGTGCCAGCAGTGAATCACCCCTCGGGACAGGGTCCTACGAGCAGTACTTC.

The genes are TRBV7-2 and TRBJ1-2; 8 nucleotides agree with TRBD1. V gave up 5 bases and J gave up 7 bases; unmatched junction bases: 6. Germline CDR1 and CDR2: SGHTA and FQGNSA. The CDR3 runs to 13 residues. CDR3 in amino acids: CASSAGTGAGYTF. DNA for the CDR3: TGTGCCAGCAGCGCGGGGACAGGTGCTGGCTACACCTTC.

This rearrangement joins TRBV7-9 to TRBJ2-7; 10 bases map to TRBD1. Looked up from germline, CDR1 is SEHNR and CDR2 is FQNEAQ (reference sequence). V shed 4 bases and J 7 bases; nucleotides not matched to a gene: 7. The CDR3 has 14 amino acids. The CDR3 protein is CASSYGTGEGEQYF. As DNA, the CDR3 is TGTGCCAGCAGCTACGGGACAGGGGAAGGGGAGCAGTACTTC.

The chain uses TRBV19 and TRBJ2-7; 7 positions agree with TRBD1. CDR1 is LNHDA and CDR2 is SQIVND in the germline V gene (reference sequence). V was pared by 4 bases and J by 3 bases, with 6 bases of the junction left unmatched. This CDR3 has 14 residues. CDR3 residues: CASSRRQGNYEQYF. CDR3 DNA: TGTGCCAGTAGTAGGAGACAGGGCAACTACGAGCAGTACTTC.

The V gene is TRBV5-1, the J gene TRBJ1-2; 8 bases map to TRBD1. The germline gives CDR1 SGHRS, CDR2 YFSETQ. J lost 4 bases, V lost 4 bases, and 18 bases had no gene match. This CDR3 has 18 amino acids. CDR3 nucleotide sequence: TGCGCCAGCAGCCAGAGAGACGGAGCACAGGGGGTTATCTATGGCTACACCTTC. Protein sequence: CASSQRDGAQGVIYGYTF.

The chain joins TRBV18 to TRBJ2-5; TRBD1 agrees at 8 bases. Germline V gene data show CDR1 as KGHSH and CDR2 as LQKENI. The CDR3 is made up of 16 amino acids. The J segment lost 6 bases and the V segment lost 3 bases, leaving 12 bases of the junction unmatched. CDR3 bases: TGTGCCAGCTCACCGTCCGGGACAGGCCTGGGGAAGACCCAGTACTTC. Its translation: CASSPSGTGLGKTQYF.